These 16 T cell receptor beta chains were all obtained from the same sample, sequenced in a study of siplizumab effects on memory and regulatory T cells. Data came from immunoSEQ multiplex PCR; TCRdb stores just in-frame clones and leaves some out. The sample carries 100,000 or so clones, 94% recorded once. The sequencing input was Tregs sorted from blood. These receptors originate from a human donor in good health.

This clone was detected once. This sequence joins TRBV9 and TRBJ2-2; 9 bases align to TRBD2. This CDR3 has 15 residues. Germline V gene lookup returns CDR1 SGDLS and CDR2 YYNGEE. The trim removed 2 bases at V and 1 base at J, leaving 0 bases unmatched. This CDR3 is CASSVSGRNTGELFF. The CDR3, as DNA: TGTGCCAGCAGCGTTAGCGGGAGGAACACCGGGGAGCTGTTTTTT.

The V gene is TRBV28, the J gene TRBJ1-2; TRBD1 is a possible D gene (5 bases). Per the germline V gene, CDR1 is MDHEN and CDR2 is SYDVKM. The CDR3 is made up of 13 amino acids. V was pared by 2 bases and J by 8 bases, with 12 bases between. CDR3 sequence: CASSLRGFGGYTF. The CDR3 region has the DNA TGTGCCAGCAGTTTACGGGGGTTCGGGGGCTACACCTTC.

V and J are TRBV19 and TRBJ1-4; no clear D gene. Trimming shortened V by 4 bases and J by 1 base, and 4 bases separated the two germline ends. The CDR3 is made up of 13 amino acids. Germline CDR1 is LNHDA and CDR2 is SQIVND (reference sequence). As DNA, the CDR3 is TGTGCCAGTAGTAGTTTAACTAATGAAAAACTGTTTTTT. Encoded protein: CASSSLTNEKLFF.

Regarding this clone: Compared with germline, one end of the junction differs, possibly owing to a read error. V usage is TRBV25-1 and J usage is TRBJ1-1; D possibly corresponds to TRBD1 (6 bases). The germline CDR1 and CDR2 sequences are MGHDK and SYGVNS. The CDR3 extends over 13 amino acids. The CDR3 DNA follows: TGTGCCAGCAGTGAACCAGGGACACGGAATTACATCTTT. Translated: CASSEPGTRNYIF.

The chain couples TRBV19 to TRBJ2-4; maybe TRBD2 (5 bases). This CDR3 is 13 amino acids long. The germline V gene encodes CDR1 LNHDA and CDR2 SQIVND (reference sequence). V lost 1 base, J lost 7 bases, and 8 bases lay in between. CDR3 coding DNA: TGTGCCAGTAGTATAGCGGGCGGGAACATTCAGTACTTC. As protein: CASSIAGGNIQYF.

The chain employs TRBV7-8 and TRBJ2-7, with a weak D call TRBD2 (6 bases). V was trimmed by 2 bases and J by 7 bases, leaving 21 bases between them. The germline gives CDR1 SGHVS, CDR2 FQNEAQ. The CDR3 contains 16 residues. CDR3 protein: CASSLSGRRRSREQYF. DNA of the CDR3: TGTGCCAGCAGCTTAAGCGGGCGGCGCCGGTCGAGGGAGCAGTACTTC. Filled out from reference TRBV7-8 and TRBJ2-7, the complete variable domain reads GAGVSQSPRYKVAKRGQDVALRCDPISGHVSLFWYQQALGQGPEFLTYFQNEAQLDKSGLPSDRFFAERPEGSVSTLKIQRTQQEDSAVYLCASSLSGRRRSREQYFGPGTRLTVT.

The rearrangement joins TRBV5-1 to TRBJ1-2; TRBD1 might be the D (6 bases). The germline V gene encodes CDR1 SGHRS and CDR2 YFSETQ. CDR3 size: 13 residues. Between the trimmed V and J ends, which lost 5 bases and 10 bases, there was a span of 18 bases. CDR3 bases: TGCGCCAGCAGTTCGACGTGGTCGGGGGCCTACACCTTC. It specifies CASSSTWSGAYTF. Full variable domain (remainder filled in from reference TRBV5-1 and TRBJ1-2): KAGVTQTPRYLIKTRGQQVTLSCSPISGHRSVSWYQQTPGQGLQFLFEYFSETQRNKGNFPGRFSGRQFSNSRSEMNVSTLELGDSALYLCASSSTWSGAYTFGSGTRLTVV.

This rearrangement joins TRBV10-1 to TRBJ2-7; 8 bases align to TRBD2. The CDR3 extends over 16 amino acids. The V gene end was trimmed by 6 bases and the J gene end by 6 bases; junction bases not matched to a gene: 16. The germline V gene has CDR1 WNHNN and CDR2 SYGVQD (reference sequence). CDR3 region: CASSRGLAHVIGEQYF. In nucleotides, the CDR3 is TGCGCCAGCAGCCGCGGACTAGCCCACGTAATCGGCGAGCAGTACTTC.

This rearrangement joins TRBV5-1 to TRBJ1-1; D remains unclear. The CDR3 length is 12 residues. Germline CDR1 is SGHRS and CDR2 is YFSETQ. V was cut by 4 bases and J by 6 bases, with 10 bases left in between. The CDR3 here is CASSRGPSEAFF. The CDR3 DNA sequence: TGCGCCAGCAGCCGCGGTCCTTCTGAAGCTTTCTTT.

The chain combines TRBV5-5 with TRBJ1-2, with 9 bases lining up with TRBD1. The CDR3 contains 16 residues. The junction had 8 bases not matched to a gene; V was cut back by 0 bases and J by 5 bases. Germline values: CDR1 SGHKS, CDR2 YYEKEE (reference sequence). CDR3 region: CASSLGGQGSVYGYTF. The CDR3, as DNA: TGTGCCAGCAGCTTGGGCGGACAGGGGTCGGTATATGGCTACACCTTC.

The rearrangement links TRBV6-1 to TRBJ2-1; 8 bases match TRBD2. The ends lost 6 bases at V and 4 bases at J; junction bases unmatched: 8. CDR1 is MNHNS, CDR2 SASEGT, per germline. This CDR3 region has 15 residues. The CDR3 nucleotides read TGTGCCAGCAGGAGGGGACTAGGGTCTTACAATGAGCAGTTCTTC. Protein: CASRRGLGSYNEQFF.

The rearrangement joins TRBV29-1 to TRBJ1-2, with D perhaps matching TRBD1 (6 bases). V was clipped by 5 bases and J by 4 bases, with 17 bases between them. Per the germline V gene, CDR1 is SQVTM and CDR2 is ANQGSEA. The CDR3 is 14 amino acids. DNA of the CDR3: TGCAGCGTTAGGACAGCCCGGGTAGGCTATGGCTACACCTTC. It encodes CSVRTARVGYGYTF.

This sequence joins TRBV10-1 and TRBJ2-2, with TRBD2 identical over 10 bases. The V and J ends lost 4 bases and 5 bases, in that order; junction bases with no gene match: 1. The CDR3 is 14 amino acids. Looked up from germline, CDR1 is WNHNN and CDR2 is SYGVQD (reference sequence). The CDR3 is CASSVSGGTGELFF. In DNA, the CDR3 is TGCGCCAGCAGTGTTAGCGGGGGGACCGGGGAGCTGTTTTTT.

This chain uses TRBV19 with TRBJ1-5; a possible D gene is TRBD1 (5 bases). The V gene lost 1 base and the J gene lost 1 base, with 8 bases spanning the gap. The germline V gene has CDR1 LNHDA and CDR2 SQIVND (reference sequence). There are 15 residues in the CDR3. CDR3: CASSIGQSSNQPQHF. CDR3 nucleotide sequence: TGTGCCAGTAGTATAGGACAGTCAAGCAATCAGCCCCAGCATTTT. The full variable domain, with the rest looked up from reference TRBV19 and TRBJ1-5, is DGGITQSPKYLFRKEGQNVTLSCEQNLNHDAMYWYRQDPGQGLRLIYYSQIVNDFQKGDIAEGYSVSREKKESFPLTVTSAQKNPTAFYLCASSIGQSSNQPQHFGDGTRLSIL.

The chain links TRBV5-1 to TRBJ2-7; 10 positions match TRBD1. CDR1 and CDR2 from the germline V gene are SGHRS and YFSETQ. CDR3 length: 14 amino acids. Trimming at V came to 5 bases and at J to 2 bases, leaving 4 bases not matched to a gene. The CDR3 here is CASSFGTGAYEQYF. The CDR3 DNA is TGCGCCAGCAGTTTTGGGACAGGGGCCTACGAGCAGTACTTC.

The chain has TRBV18 and TRBJ1-1, with unresolved D. Deletions cut 3 bases from V and 5 bases from J, with 16 bases between. From germline, CDR1 is KGHSH and CDR2 LQKENI. The CDR3 is 15 residues long. The CDR3 loop is CASSPGSLGRTEAFF. CDR3 nucleotides: TGTGCCAGCTCACCGGGATCGCTGGGCCGAACTGAAGCTTTCTTT.